A selection of T cell receptor beta chains follows, all from one sample in a study of T cells in Graves' hyperthyroidism and ophthalmopathy. TCRdb reanalysed the multiplex PCR reads using MiXCR and keeps one entry per CDR3 protein. The sample shows about 610,000 distinct CDR3 sequences, under 60% of them seen only once. The sample consisted of peripheral blood or thyroid tissue (not recorded which). These receptors all stem from a young woman with Graves' hyperthyroidism. The conserved cysteine and the conserved F or W are not part of the CDR3 here. Fields, in order: V gene, clone size, J gene, CDR3 protein. The size field is filled for only some rows; it gives once, few, many or a size class.

TRBV29-1	.	TRBJ2-3	SATRSGEDTQY
TRBV19	many	TRBJ1-5	ASKLYLAGNQPQH
TRBV7-3	.	TRBJ1-1	ASSQEVANTEAF
TRBV7-8	.	TRBJ2-5	ASSLVSAGGETQY
TRBV2	.	TRBJ2-2	ASSRGEGELF
TRBV7-4	.	TRBJ2-7	ASSLPSTGGEDNEQY
TRBV10-3	many	TRBJ1-1	AISDGQGGTEAF
TRBV28	.	TRBJ2-5	ASSPDTLPVETQY
TRBV7-2	many	TRBJ2-5	ASSSSGKETQY
TRBV7-9	.	TRBJ1-2	ASSFRAGQNYGYT
TRBV29-1	many	TRBJ1-4	SVRQGNNEKLF
TRBV4-3	many	TRBJ1-3	ASSQGEVNTIY
TRBV2	.	TRBJ1-4	ASSEEVLANEKLF
TRBV7-3	.	TRBJ2-7	ASSGAGDSGREEQY
TRBV5-1	many	TRBJ2-7	ASSLDANDGYEQY
TRBV27	few	TRBJ2-7	ASKGIAGQGIGEQY
TRBV20-1	.	TRBJ2-7	SARDLSSGRAYEQY
TRBV6-4	many	TRBJ1-2	ASSDSLRGGYT
TRBV19	.	TRBJ2-1	ASSITLAGVNEQF
TRBV29-1	.	TRBJ2-7	SVIAGVNYEQY
TRBV2	many	TRBJ2-7	ASSRTVITYEQY
TRBV7-9	.	TRBJ2-3	ASSPTSGRDTQY
TRBV7-6	.	TRBJ2-7	ASRPGLANNEQY
TRBV2	few	TRBJ2-5	ASLRSLAGKETQY
TRBV7-3	.	TRBJ1-3	ASSLQGAGDTIY
TRBV12-3/TRBV12-4	.	TRBJ2-5	ASSSWDWPLGETQY
TRBV13	.	TRBJ2-2	ASSHRRTGELF
TRBV24-1	many	TRBJ1-5	ATSVVDRPSNQPQH
TRBV24-1	once	TRBJ1-5	ATSDPGRGRQPQH
TRBV20-1	many	TRBJ1-5	SASTRTGNQPQH
TRBV6-5	many	TRBJ2-7	ASSGVAYEQY
TRBV10-3	many	TRBJ1-2	AISDIDYGYT
TRBV27	.	TRBJ1-1	ASSLSRDASQAF
TRBV20-1	.	TRBJ1-4	SAREPSGNEKLF
TRBV7-7	once	TRBJ2-6	ASSQAYRAGANVLT
TRBV11-1	.	TRBJ2-6	ASSSGQGVSGSGANVLT
TRBV7-3	many	TRBJ2-2	ASTLLAGTGELF
TRBV6-1	.	TRBJ1-5	AAADFTYEH
TRBV2	many	TRBJ2-7	ASSERRTLLPYEQY
TRBV2	many	TRBJ2-7	AGTGENSYEQY
TRBV5-4	.	TRBJ1-4	ASSGGSWGGKLF
TRBV20-1	.	TRBJ1-1	SVNRGRVSF
TRBV5-5	many	TRBJ1-3	ASRTGVSGNTIY
TRBV6-6	few	TRBJ2-7	ASSGWTSGPTYTYEQY
TRBV6-6	.	TRBJ2-7	ASSFQGSTGELY
TRBV7-9	.	TRBJ1-5	ASSPESRGTGNQPQH
TRBV29-1	.	TRBJ2-1	SVDMLRDEQF
TRBV15	.	TRBJ1-5	ATSSATGLIQPQH
TRBV7-9	many	TRBJ1-2	ASSFGVVYGYT
TRBV6-6	many	TRBJ1-5	ASSYGAGRNQPQH
TRBV7-8	many	TRBJ2-7	ASSLAPTSGGYEQY
TRBV19	many	TRBJ2-7	ASSTGLMSYEQY
TRBV5-8	many	TRBJ2-2	ASSLDPGSNTGELF
TRBV27	many	TRBJ2-5	ASRPQGSQETQY
TRBV5-1	few	TRBJ1-6	ASSLAPGDGSPLH
TRBV7-2	many	TRBJ2-5	ASSLTGGGETQY
TRBV7-2	few	TRBJ2-3	ASSLTGSRADTQY
TRBV29-1	.	TRBJ2-7	SAGAGGPYEQY
TRBV2	many	TRBJ1-6	ASRGDRVRSPLH